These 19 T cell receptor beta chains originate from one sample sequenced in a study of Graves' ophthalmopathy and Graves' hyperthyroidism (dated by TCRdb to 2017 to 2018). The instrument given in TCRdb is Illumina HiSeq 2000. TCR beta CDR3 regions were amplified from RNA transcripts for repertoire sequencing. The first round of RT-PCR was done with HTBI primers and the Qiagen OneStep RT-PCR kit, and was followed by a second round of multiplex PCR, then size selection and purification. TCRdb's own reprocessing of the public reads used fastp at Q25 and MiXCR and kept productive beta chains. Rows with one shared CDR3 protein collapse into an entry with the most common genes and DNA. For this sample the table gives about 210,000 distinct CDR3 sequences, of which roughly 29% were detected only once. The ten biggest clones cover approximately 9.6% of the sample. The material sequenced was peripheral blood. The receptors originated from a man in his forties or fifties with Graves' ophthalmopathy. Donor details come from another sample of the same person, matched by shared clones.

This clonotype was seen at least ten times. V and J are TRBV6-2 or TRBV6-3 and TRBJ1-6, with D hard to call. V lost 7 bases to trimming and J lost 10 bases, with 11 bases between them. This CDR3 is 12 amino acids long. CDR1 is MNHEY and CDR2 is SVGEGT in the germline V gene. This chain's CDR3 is CASTEPLSPLHF. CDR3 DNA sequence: TGTGCCAGCACTGAACCCCTGTCACCCCTCCACTTT.

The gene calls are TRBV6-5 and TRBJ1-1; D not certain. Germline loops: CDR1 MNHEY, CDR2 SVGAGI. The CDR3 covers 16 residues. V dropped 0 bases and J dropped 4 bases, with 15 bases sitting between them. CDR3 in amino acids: CASSYSLSALGTEAFF. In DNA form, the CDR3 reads TGTGCCAGCAGTTACTCGCTCTCTGCCCTGGGCACTGAAGCTTTCTTT.

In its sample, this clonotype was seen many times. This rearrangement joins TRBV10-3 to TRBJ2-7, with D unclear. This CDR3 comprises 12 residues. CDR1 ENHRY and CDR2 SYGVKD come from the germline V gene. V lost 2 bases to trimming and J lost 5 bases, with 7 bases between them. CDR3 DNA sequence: TGTGCCATCAGTGAGAAGGCAGACGAGCAGTACTTC. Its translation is CAISEKADEQYF.

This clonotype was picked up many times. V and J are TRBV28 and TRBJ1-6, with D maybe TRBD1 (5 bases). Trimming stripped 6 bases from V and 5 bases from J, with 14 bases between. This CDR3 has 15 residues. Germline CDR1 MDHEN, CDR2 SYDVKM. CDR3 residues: CASRRQLVDNSPLHF. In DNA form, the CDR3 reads TGTGCCAGCAGAAGACAGTTGGTAGATAATTCACCCCTCCACTTT.

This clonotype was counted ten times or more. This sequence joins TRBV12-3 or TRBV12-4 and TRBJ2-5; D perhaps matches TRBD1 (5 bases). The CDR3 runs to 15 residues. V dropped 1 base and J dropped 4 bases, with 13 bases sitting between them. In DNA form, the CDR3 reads TGTGCCAGCAGTTTAGTTCTGGGGCTGTCAGAGACCCAGTACTTC. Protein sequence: CASSLVLGLSETQYF.

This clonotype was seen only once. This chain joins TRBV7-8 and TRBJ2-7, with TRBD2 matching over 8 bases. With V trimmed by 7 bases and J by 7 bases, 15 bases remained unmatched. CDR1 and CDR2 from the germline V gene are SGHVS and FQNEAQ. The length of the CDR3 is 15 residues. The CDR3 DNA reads TGTGCCAGCACCCAAAGACTGACTAGCGATCTGGAGCAGTACTTC. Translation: CASTQRLTSDLEQYF.

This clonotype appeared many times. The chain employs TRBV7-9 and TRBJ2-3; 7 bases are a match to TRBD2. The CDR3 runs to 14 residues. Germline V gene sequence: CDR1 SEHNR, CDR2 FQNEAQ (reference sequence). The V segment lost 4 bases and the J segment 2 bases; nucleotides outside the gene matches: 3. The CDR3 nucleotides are TGTGCCAGCAGCTCTAGCGGAACCACAGATACGCAGTATTTT. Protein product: CASSSSGTTDTQYF.

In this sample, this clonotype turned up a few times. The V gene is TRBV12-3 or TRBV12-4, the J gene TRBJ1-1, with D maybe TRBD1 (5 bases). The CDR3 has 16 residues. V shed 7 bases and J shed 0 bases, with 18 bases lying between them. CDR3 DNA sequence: TGTGCCAGCAACACGATGCGGAGGGGTCTGAACACTGAAGCTTTCTTT. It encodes CASNTMRRGLNTEAFF.

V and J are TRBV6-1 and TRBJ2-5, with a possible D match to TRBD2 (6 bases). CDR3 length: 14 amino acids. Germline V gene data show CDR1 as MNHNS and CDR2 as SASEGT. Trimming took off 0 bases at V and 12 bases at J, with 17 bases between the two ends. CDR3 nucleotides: TGTGCCAGCAGTGAAGCCGCCGGTTACCGGGGGAAGTACTTC. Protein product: CASSEAAGYRGKYF.

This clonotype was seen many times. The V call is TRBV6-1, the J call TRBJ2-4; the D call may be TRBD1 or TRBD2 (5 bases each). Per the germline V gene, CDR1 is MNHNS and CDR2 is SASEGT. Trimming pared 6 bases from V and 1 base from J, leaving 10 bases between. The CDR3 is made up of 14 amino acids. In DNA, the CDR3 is TGTGCCAGCAGAGAGGGGCCTGCCAAAAACATTCAGTACTTC. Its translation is CASREGPAKNIQYF.

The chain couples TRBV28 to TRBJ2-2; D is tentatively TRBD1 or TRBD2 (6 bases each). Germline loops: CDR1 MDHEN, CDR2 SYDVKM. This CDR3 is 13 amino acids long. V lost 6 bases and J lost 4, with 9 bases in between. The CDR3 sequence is CASREGGTGELFF. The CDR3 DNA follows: TGTGCCAGCAGGGAGGGGGGCACCGGGGAGCTGTTTTTT. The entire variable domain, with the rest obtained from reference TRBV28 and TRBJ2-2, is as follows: DVKVTQSSRYLVKRTGEKVFLECVQDMDHENMFWYRQDPGLGLRLIYFSYDVKMKEKGDIPEGYSVSREKKERFSLILESASTNQTSMYLCASREGGTGELFFGEGSRLTVL.

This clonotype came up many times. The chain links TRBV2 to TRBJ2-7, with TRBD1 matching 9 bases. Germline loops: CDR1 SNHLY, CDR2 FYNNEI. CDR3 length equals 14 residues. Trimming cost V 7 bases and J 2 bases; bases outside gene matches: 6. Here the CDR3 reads CASMFGTGTYEQYF. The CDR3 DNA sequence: TGTGCCAGCATGTTTGGGACAGGGACCTACGAGCAGTACTTC.

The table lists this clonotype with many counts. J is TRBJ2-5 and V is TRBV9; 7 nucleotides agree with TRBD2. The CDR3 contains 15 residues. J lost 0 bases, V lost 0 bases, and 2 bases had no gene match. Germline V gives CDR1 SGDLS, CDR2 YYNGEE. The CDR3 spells CASSVEGTNQETQYF. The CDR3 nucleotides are TGTGCCAGCAGCGTAGAGGGGACTAACCAAGAGACCCAGTACTTC.

CDR3 in amino acids: CASSHDRFEETQYF. The CDR3 DNA reads TGTGCCAGCAGCCACGACAGGTTTGAAGAGACCCAGTACTTC. The chain carries TRBV12-3 or TRBV12-4 and TRBJ2-5, with D perhaps matching TRBD1 (6 bases). CDR3 length equals 14 residues. V lost 6 bases and J lost 3, with 14 bases in between.

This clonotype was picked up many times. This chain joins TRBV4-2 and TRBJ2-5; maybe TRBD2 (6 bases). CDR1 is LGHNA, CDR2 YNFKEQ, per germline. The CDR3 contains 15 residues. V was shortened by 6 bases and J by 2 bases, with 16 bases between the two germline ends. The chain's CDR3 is CASSYQGGGQETQYF. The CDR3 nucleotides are TGTGCCAGCAGTTACCAGGGAGGAGGACAAGAGACCCAGTACTTC.

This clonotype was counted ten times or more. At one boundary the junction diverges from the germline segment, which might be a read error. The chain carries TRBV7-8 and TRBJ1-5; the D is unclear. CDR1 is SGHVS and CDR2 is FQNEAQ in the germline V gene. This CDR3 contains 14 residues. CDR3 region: CASSLEHSSQPQHF. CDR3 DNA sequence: TGTGCCAGCAGCTTAGAACATAGCAGTCAGCCCCAGCATTTT.

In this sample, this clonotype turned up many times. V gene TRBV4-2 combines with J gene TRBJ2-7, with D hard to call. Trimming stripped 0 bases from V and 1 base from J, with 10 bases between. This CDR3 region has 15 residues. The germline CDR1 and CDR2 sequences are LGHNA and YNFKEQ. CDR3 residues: CASSQERSPSYEQYF. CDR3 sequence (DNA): TGTGCCAGCAGCCAAGAGCGGAGCCCATCCTACGAGCAGTACTTC.

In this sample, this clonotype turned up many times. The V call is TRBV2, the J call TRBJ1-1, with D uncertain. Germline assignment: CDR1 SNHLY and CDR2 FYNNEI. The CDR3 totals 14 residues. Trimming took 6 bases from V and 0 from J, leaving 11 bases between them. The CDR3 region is CASSYQTMNTEAFF. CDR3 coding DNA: TGTGCCAGCAGCTACCAGACTATGAACACTGAAGCTTTCTTT.

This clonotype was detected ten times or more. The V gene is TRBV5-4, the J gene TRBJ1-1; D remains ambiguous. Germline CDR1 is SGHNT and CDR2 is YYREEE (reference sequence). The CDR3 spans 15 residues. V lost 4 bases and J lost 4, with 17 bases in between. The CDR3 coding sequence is TGTGCCAGCAGCCAAACCGACACCTGGGGCACTGAAGCTTTCTTT. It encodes CASSQTDTWGTEAFF. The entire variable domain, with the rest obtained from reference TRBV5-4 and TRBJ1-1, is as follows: ETGVTQSPTHLIKTRGQQVTLRCSSQSGHNTVSWYQQALGQGPQFIFQYYREEENGRGNFPPRFSGLQFPNYSSELNVNALELDDSALYLCASSQTDTWGTEAFFGQGTRLTVV.